The T cell receptor beta chain under discussion was sequenced for a study of beta chain features in type 1 diabetes. As every portion of the isolated RNA was reverse transcribed, the sequencing read expressed TCRB transcripts. This table comes from immunoSEQ multiplex PCR, and its TCRdb copy is limited to in-frame clones, with some not included. The sample contains roughly 250,000 clones, roughly 20% of which appear only once. This clone was recorded a few times. Its antigen is unknown. Every single donor gave one heparinised blood draw, and these averaged around 110 mL. The study, taken as a whole, reports: In every one of the four CD4+ subsets, TCRB CDR3s were moderately but significantly shorter in Type 1 diabetes patients. Naive, central memory and Treg TCRB repertoires seemed to resemble each other more closely in patients than they did in healthy donors.

The sample consisted of naive CD4+ T cells from blood. The receptor was isolated from a woman between 40 and 50 years old with type 1 diabetes.

DNA of the CDR3: TGTGCCAGCAGCGCACCGAGGAATGAGCAGTTCTTC. Translation: CASSAPRNEQFF. The J gene is TRBJ2-1, the V gene TRBV5-4; the D is unclear. CDR3 length: 12 amino acids. From germline, CDR1 is SGHNT and CDR2 YYREEE (reference sequence). The germline V and J ends were trimmed by 4 bases and 7 bases, with 9 bases remaining between them.